This T cell receptor (beta chain) emerged from a study of blood T cell repertoires in COVID-19. Study overall: Specimens from acute and convalescent COVID-19 originated in the United States, Italy and Spain. PBMCs, B-cell-depleted T cells, or T cells were the source of the cDNA or gDNA that made up the material.

The table came from immunoSEQ multiplex PCR; TCRdb's copy has only in-frame clones and leaves some out. In the table there are about 170,000 clones, approximately 92% of which are singletons. The CDR3 is made up of 15 amino acids. Germline CDR1 GTSNPN, CDR2 SVGIG (reference sequence). With V trimmed by 4 bases and J by 6 bases, 4 bases remained unmatched. V usage is TRBV30 and J usage is TRBJ2-1, with 15 bases that match TRBD2. The origin of this receptor is a woman aged 45 to 65 with acute or convalescent COVID-19. Sequencing was performed on peripheral blood. The CDR3 spells CAWTGLAGGINEQFF. The CDR3 DNA sequence: TGTGCCTGGACCGGACTAGCGGGAGGGATCAATGAGCAGTTCTTC.